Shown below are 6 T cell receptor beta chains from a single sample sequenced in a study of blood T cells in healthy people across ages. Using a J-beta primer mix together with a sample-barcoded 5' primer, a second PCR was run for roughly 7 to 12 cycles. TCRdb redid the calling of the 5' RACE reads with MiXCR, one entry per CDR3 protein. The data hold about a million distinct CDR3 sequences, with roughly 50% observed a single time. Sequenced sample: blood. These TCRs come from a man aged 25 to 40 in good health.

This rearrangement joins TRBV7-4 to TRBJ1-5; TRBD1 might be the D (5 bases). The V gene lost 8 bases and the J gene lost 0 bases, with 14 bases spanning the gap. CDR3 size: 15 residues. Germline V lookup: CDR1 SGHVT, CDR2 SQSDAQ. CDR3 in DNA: TGTGCCAGCTACGACAGCAGGGTTAGCAATCAGCCCCAGCATTTT. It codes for CASYDSRVSNQPQHF.

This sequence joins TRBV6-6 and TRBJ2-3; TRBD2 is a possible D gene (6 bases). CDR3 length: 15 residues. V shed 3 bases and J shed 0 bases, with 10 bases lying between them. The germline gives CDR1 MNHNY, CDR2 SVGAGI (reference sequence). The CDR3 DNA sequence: TGTGCCAGCAGTTATACTAGCACTAGCACAGATACGCAGTATTTT. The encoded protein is CASSYTSTSTDTQYF.

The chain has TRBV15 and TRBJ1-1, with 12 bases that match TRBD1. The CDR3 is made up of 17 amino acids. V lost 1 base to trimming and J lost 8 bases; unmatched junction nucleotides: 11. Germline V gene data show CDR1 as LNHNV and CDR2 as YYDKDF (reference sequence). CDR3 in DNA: TGTGCCACCAGCAGAGGGGGGTCCGGGACAGGGGGCACGGAAGCTTTCTTT. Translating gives CATSRGGSGTGGTEAFF.

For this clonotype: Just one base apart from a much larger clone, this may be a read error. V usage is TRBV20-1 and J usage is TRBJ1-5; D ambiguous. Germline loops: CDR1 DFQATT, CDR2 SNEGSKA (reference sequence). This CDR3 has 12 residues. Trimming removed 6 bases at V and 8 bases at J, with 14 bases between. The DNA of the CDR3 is TGCAGTGCGAGGACGGTTTATAAGCCCCAGCATTTT. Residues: CSARTVYKPQHF.

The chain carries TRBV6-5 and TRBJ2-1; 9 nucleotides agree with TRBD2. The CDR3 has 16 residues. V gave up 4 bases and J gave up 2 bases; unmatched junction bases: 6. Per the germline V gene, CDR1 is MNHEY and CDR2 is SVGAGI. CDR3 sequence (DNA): TGTGCCAGCAGTTCCAGCGGGGGGCGGGCCTACAATGAGCAGTTCTTC. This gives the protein CASSSSGGRAYNEQFF.

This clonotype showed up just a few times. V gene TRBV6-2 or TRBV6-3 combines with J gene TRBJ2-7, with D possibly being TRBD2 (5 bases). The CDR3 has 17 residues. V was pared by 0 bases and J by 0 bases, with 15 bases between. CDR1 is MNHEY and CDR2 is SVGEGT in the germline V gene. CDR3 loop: CASSYSIDERSSYEQYF. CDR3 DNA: TGTGCCAGCAGTTACTCGATCGACGAGCGGAGCTCCTACGAGCAGTACTTC.